This T cell receptor (beta chain) was observed in a study of PD-1 blockade in classical Hodgkin lymphoma. The germline V gene has CDR1 SEHNR and CDR2 FQNEAQ (reference sequence). The length of the CDR3 is 14 residues. Trimming cost V 5 bases and J 4 bases, with 14 bases left between them. Study-level results: While CD8+ TCR diversity did not rise significantly by C4D1, CD4+ TCR diversity did. Diversity similar to that of newly diagnosed patients was seen at baseline in complete responders. Healthy donors were reported to have higher baseline TCR diversity than newly diagnosed patients.

There was relapse after autologous stem cell transplantation in every patient, and there was variation in brentuximab vedotin exposure. Patients reached a best response of complete response, partial response or progressive disease. Assay used: immunoSEQ multiplex PCR; TCRdb lists only in-frame clones, some missing. The table records about 110,000 clones, 89% of them present only once. A note on this clone: Its cognate antigen is unknown.

The chain recombines TRBV7-9 with TRBJ1-2; TRBD1 might be the D (6 bases). Here the sequenced sample was peripheral blood mononuclear cells (PBMCs), taken before the second cycle of nivolumab. The source of this sequence is a human donor with classical Hodgkin lymphoma. The CDR3 coding sequence is TGTGCCAGCAGCCCTGGTGGGGGCGGCTATGGCTACACCTTC. It specifies CASSPGGGGYGYTF.